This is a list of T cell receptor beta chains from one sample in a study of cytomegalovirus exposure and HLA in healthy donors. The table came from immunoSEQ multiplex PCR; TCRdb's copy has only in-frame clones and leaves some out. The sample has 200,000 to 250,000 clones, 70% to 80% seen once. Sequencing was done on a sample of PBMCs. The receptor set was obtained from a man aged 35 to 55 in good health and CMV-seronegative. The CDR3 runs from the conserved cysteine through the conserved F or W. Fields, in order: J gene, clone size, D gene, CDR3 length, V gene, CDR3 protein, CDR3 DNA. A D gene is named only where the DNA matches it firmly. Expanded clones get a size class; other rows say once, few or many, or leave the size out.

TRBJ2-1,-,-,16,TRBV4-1,CASSQEERGSYNEQFF,TGCGCCAGCAGCCAAGAGGAAAGGGGCTCCTACAATGAGCAGTTCTTC
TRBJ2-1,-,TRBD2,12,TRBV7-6,CASSRSGGEQFF,TGTGCCAGCAGCCGTAGCGGGGGTGAGCAGTTCTTC
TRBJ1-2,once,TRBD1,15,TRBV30,CAWDPRTGPPGGYTF,TGTGCCTGGGATCCCCGGACAGGTCCCCCGGGTGGCTACACCTTC
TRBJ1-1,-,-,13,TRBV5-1,CASSLVANTEAFF,TGCGCCAGCAGCTTGGTGGCGAACACTGAAGCTTTCTTT
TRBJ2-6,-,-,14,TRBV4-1,CASSSPPGANVLTF,TGCGCCAGCAGTTCTCCCCCCGGGGCCAACGTCCTGACTTTC
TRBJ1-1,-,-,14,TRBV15,CATSSNAGDTEAFF,TGTGCCACCAGCAGCAATGCGGGGGACACTGAAGCTTTCTTT
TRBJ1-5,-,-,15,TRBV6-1,CASSESPQGNQPQHF,TGTGCCAGCAGTGAAAGCCCCCAGGGTAATCAGCCCCAGCATTTT
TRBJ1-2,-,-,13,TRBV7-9,CASSLSNGDGYTF,TGTGCCAGCAGCTTAAGTAACGGAGATGGCTACACCTTC
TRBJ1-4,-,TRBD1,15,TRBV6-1,CASKKPGQGDEKLFF,TGTGCCAGCAAGAAACCGGGACAGGGGGACGAAAAACTGTTTTTT
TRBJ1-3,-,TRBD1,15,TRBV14,CASSLDRGPGNTIYF,TGTGCCAGCAGCCTTGACAGGGGGCCTGGAAACACCATATATTTT
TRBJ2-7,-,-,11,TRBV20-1,CSFQGLDEQYF,TGCAGTTTTCAGGGATTAGACGAGCAGTACTTC